This T cell receptor (beta chain) was retrieved from a study of CD8 T cells in ankylosing spondylitis. Regarding this clonotype: Antigen unknown. A much larger clonotype is one base distant, so this may be a read error. The DNA is omitted, as the CDR3 cannot be located on it reliably, and the CDR3 follows TCRdb's listing.

Using quantitative 5'-RACE with molecular barcodes, the authors made TCR beta libraries. TCRdb recomputed calls from the 5' RACE reads with MiXCR, one row per CDR3 protein. Altogether tens of thousands of distinct CDR3 sequences are present, around 3% being singletons, with the ten largest covering 2.5% to 3%. Study-level findings and limits: There were earlier reports of some motif variants in reactive arthritis synovial fluid and blood. Apparently characteristic of ankylosing spondylitis blood was a TCR beta motif (eight highly homologous variants). Matched ankylosing spondylitis synovial fluid reportedly showed significant enrichment of disease-linked clones.

The CDR3 has 16 amino acids, counting both end residues. CDR1 and CDR2 (germline): SGDLS, YYNGEE. This TCR came from a male donor with ankylosing spondylitis or in good health (not recorded which). Sequencing was carried out using blood, either unsorted or a sorted T cell fraction (not recorded which). The chain employs TRBV9 and TRBJ2-3; no check of the table's D call, TRBD1, against the DNA was made. The CDR3 spells CASSVGPGTSTDTQNF.